This entry concerns a single T cell receptor beta chain. Its antigen remains unidentified. These data belong to a study of T cell responses to AZD1222 COVID-19 vaccine. Study-level findings and limits: With two AZD1222 doses given, Spike-specific TCR breadth and depth both rose. Baseline antibody screening turned up just a handful of seropositive AZD1222 recipients. Donors were largely white British and mainly female; clonal diversity was possibly underestimated.

Germline-derived CDR1 and CDR2 are MDHEN and SYDVKM. Trimming pared 3 bases from V and 1 base from J, leaving 7 bases between. This CDR3 spans 14 amino acids. The protocol was immunoSEQ multiplex PCR, while the TCRdb copy is restricted to in-frame clones and leaves out a portion. Among 75,000 to 90,000 clones listed, over 75% were seen once. Second-dose intervals of approximately 4 or approximately 12 weeks were pooled. This receptor was obtained from an adult who received the AZD1222 COVID-19 vaccine. The source was peripheral blood, collected 28 days after the second AZD1222 dose. The rearrangement joins TRBV28 to TRBJ1-5; D uncertain. CDR3 nucleotide sequence: TGTGCCAGCAGTTTTGCCGGGAGCAATCAGCCCCAGCATTTT. Translated: CASSFAGSNQPQHF.